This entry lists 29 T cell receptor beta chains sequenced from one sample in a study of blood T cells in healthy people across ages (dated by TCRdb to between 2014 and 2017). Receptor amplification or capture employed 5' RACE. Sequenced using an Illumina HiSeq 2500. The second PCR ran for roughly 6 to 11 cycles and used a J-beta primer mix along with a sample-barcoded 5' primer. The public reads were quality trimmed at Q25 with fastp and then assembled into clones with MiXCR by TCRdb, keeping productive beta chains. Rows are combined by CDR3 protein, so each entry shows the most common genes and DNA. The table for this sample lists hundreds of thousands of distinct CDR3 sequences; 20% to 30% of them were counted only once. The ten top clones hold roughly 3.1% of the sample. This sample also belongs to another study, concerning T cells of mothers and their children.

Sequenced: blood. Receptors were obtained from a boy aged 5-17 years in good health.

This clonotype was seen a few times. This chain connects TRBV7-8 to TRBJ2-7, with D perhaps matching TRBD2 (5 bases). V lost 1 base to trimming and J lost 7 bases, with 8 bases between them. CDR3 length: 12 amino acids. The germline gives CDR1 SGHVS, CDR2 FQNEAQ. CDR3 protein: CASSLGPGEQYF. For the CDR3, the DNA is TGTGCCAGCAGCTTAGGCCCGGGAGAGCAGTACTTC.

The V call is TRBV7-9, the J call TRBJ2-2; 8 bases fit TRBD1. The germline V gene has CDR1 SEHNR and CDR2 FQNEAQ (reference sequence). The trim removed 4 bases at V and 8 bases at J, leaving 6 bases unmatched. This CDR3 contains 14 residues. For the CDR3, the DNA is TGTGCCAGCAGCTCCTGGACAGGGTCGGGGGAGCTGTTTTTT. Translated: CASSSWTGSGELFF.

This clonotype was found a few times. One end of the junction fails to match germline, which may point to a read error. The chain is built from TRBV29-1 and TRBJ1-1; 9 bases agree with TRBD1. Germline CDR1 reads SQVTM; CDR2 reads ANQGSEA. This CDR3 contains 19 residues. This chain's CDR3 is CSVYRDRVSESLPSTEAFF. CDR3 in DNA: TGCAGCGTCTACCGGGACAGGGTCTCTGAATCCCTTCCTAGCACTGAAGCCTTCTTT.

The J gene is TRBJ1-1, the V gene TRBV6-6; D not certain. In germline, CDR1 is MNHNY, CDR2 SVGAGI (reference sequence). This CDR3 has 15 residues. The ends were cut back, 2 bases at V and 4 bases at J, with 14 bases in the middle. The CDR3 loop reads CASSYTLLGGTEAFF. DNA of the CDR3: TGTGCCAGCAGTTACACCCTCCTGGGCGGCACTGAAGCTTTCTTT.

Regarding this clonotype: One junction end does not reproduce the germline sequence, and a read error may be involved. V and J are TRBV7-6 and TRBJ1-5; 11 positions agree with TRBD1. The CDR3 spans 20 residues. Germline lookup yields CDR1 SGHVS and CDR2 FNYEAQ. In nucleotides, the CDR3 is TGTGCCAGTAGCTTAGATCCGCGGACAGGGGGCGACTTGGGCAATCAGCCCCAGCATTTT. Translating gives CASSLDPRTGGDLGNQPQHF.

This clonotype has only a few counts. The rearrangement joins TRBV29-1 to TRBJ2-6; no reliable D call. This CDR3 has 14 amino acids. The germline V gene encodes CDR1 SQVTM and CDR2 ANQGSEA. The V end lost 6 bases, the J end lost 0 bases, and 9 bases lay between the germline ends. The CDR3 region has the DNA TGCAGCGTGATAGAGGACTCTGGGGCCAACGTCCTGACTTTC. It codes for CSVIEDSGANVLTF. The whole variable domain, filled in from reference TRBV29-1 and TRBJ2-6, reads SAVISQKPSRDICQRGTSLTIQCQVDSQVTMMFWYRQQPGQSLTLIATANQGSEATYESGFVIDKFPISRPNLTFSTLTVSNMSPEDSSIYLCSVIEDSGANVLTFGAGSRLTVL.

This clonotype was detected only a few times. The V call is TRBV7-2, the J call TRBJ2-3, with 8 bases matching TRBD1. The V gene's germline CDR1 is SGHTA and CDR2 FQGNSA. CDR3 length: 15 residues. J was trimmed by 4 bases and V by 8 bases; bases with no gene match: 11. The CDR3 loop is CASSGTGAPPDTQYF. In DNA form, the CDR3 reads TGTGCCAGCTCCGGGACAGGAGCCCCCCCAGATACGCAGTATTTT.

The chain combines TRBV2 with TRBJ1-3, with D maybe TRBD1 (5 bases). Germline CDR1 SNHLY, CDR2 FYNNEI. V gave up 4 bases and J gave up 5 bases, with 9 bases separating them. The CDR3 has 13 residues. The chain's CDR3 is CASSVDTRNTIYF. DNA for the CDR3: TGTGCCAGCAGTGTGGACACCAGAAACACCATATATTTT.

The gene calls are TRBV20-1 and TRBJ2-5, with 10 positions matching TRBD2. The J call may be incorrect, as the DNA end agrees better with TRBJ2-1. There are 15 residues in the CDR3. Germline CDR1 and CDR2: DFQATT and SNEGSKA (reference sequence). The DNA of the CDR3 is TGCAGTGCTAGGTCCAGCGGGGGGGCCGGAAATGAGCAGTTCTTC. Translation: CSARSSGGAGNEQFF.

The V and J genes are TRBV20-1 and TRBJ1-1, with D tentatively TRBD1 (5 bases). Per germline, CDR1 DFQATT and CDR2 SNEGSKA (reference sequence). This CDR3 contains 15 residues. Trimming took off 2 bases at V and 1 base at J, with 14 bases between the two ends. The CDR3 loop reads CSARNIRAENTEAFF. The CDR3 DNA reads TGCAGTGCTAGAAATATCAGGGCTGAGAACACTGAAGCTTTCTTT.

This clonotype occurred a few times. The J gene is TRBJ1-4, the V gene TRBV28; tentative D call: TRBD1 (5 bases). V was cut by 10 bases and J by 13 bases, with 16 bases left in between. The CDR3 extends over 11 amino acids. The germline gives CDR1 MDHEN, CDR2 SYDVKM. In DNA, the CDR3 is TGTGCCATCGCTCGGGGGATACTACTGTTTTTT. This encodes CAIARGILLFF.

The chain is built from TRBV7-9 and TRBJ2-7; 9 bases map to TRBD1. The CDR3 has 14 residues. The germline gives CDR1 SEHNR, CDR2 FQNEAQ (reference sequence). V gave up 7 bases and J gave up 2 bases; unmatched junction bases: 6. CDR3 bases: TGTGCCAGCATGGCTGGGACAGGGACCTACGAGCAGTACTTC. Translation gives CASMAGTGTYEQYF.

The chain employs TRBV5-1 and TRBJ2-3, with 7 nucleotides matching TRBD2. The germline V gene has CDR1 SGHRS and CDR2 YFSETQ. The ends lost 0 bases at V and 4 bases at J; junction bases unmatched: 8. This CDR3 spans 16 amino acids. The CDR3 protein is CASSLVGPSGSDTQYF. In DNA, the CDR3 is TGCGCCAGCAGCTTGGTCGGGCCTAGCGGATCAGATACGCAGTATTTT.

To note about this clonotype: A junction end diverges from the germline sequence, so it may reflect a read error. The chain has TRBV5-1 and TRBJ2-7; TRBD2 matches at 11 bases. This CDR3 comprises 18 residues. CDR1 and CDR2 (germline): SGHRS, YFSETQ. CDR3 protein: CASSLGTSGGQISYEQYF. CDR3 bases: TGCGCCAGCAGCTTGGGTACTAGCGGGGGCCAGATCTCCTACGAGCAGTACTTT.

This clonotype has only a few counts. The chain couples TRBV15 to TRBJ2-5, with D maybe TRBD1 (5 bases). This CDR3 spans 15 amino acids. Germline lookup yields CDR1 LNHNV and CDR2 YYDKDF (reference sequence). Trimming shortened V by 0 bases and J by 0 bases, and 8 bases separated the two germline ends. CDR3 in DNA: TGTGCCACCAGCAGAGATCCAGGGAACCAAGAGACCCAGTACTTC. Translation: CATSRDPGNQETQYF.

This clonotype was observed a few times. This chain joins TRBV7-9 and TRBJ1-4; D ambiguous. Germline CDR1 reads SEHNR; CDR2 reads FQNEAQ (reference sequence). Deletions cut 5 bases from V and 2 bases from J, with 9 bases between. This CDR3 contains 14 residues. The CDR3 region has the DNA TGTGCCAGCAGCCGAGACACGACTAATGAAAAACTGTTTTTT. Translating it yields CASSRDTTNEKLFF.

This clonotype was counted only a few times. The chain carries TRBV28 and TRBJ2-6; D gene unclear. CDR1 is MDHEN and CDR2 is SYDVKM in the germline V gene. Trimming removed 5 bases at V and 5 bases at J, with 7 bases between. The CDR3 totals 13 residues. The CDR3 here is CASSPPRANVLTF. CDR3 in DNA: TGTGCCAGCAGTCCCCCTCGGGCCAACGTCCTGACTTTC.

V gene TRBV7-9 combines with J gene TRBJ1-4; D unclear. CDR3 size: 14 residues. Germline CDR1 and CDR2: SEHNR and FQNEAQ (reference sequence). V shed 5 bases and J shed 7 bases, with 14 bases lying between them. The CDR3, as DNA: TGTGCCAGCAGCCCCCGGGAGTGGGGTGAAAAACTGTTTTTT. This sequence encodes CASSPREWGEKLFF.

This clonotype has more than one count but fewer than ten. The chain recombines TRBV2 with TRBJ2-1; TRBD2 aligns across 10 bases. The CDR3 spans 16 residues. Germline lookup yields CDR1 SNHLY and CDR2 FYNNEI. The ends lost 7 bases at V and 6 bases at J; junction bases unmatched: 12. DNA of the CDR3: TGTGCCAGCACCCAAGAGAGAGCGGGGGGGCCCAATGAGCAGTTCTTC. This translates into CASTQERAGGPNEQFF.

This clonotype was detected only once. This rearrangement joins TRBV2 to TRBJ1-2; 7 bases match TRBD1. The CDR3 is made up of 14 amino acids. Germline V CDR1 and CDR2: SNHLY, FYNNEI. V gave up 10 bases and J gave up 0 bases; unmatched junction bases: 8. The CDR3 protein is CATTGTATNYGYTF. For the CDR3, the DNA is TGTGCCACCACCGGGACAGCTACTAACTATGGCTACACCTTC.

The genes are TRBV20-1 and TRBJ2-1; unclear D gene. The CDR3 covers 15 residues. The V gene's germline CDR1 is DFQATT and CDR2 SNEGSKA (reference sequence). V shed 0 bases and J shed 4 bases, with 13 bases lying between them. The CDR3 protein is CSAREGSVSYNEQFF. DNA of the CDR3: TGCAGTGCTAGAGAGGGCAGCGTATCATACAATGAGCAGTTCTTC.

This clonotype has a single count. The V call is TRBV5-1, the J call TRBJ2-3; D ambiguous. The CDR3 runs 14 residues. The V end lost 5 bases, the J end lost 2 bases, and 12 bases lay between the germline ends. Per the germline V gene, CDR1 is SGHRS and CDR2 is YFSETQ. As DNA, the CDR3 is TGCGCCAGCAGATGGCTAGAAGACACAGATACGCAGTATTTT. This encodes CASRWLEDTDTQYF.

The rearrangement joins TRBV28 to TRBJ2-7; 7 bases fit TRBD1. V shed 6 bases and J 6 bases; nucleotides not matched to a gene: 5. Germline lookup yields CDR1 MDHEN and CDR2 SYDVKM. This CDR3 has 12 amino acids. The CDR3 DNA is TGTGCCAGCAGAGAGGGGGCAGGCGAGCAGTACTTC. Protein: CASREGAGEQYF.

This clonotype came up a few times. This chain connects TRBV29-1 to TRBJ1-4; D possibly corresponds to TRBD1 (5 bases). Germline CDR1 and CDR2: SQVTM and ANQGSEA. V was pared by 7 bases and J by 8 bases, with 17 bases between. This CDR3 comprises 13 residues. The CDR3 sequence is CSGNRRNEEKLFF. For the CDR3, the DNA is TGCAGCGGCAACAGGAGGAACGAGGAAAAACTGTTTTTT.

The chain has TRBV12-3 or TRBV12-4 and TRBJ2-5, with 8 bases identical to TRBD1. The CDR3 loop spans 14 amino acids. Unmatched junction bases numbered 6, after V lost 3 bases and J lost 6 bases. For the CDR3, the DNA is TGTGCCAGCAGTTTTGGACAGGGAGGAAAGACCCAGTACTTC. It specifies CASSFGQGGKTQYF.

This CDR3 reads CASSLEGLGHEQYF. The CDR3 DNA sequence: TGTGCCAGCAGTTTAGAGGGATTGGGCCACGAGCAGTACTTC. V is TRBV27 and J is TRBJ2-5; tentative D call: TRBD2 (5 bases). TRBJ2-7 matches the DNA end more closely, so the J call is doubtful. Germline CDR1 and CDR2: MNHEY and SMNVEV (reference sequence). CDR3 length equals 14 residues.

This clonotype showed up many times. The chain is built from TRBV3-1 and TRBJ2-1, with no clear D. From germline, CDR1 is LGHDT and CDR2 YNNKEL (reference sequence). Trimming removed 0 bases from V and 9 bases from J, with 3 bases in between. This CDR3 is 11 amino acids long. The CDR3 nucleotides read TGTGCCAGCAGCCAAGAGGGTGAGCAGTTCTTC. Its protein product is CASSQEGEQFF.

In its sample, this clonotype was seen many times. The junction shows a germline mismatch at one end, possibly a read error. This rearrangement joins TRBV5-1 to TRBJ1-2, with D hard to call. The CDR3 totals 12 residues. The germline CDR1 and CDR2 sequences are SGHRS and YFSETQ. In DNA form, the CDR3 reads TGTGCCAGCAGTCCCGCGGGGTATGGCTACACCTTC. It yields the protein CASSPAGYGYTF.

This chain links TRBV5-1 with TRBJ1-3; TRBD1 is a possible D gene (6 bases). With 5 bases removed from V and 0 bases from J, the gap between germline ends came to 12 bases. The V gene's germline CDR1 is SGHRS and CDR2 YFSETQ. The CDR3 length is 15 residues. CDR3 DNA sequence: TGCGCCAGCAGTGTACAGGGAGGCTCTGGAAACACCATATATTTT. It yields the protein CASSVQGGSGNTIYF. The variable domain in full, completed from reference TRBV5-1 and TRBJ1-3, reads KAGVTQTPRYLIKTRGQQVTLSCSPISGHRSVSWYQQTPGQGLQFLFEYFSETQRNKGNFPGRFSGRQFSNSRSEMNVSTLELGDSALYLCASSVQGGSGNTIYFGEGSWLTVV.